This T cell receptor (beta chain) was captured in a study of cytomegalovirus exposure and HLA in healthy donors. Whole-study results and caveats: Common viral pathogens (according to a later analysis) appeared linked to several of the most significant clusters.

Primers: 60 Vbeta forward and 13 Jbeta reverse. Profiled with immunoSEQ multiplex PCR; TCRdb holds only in-frame clones, not every one. Found here are a few hundred thousand clones, around nine tenths of them singletons; the top ten hold roughly 1.5%. Concerning this clone: Its target is unknown.

The specimen sequenced was PBMCs. The TCR comes from a girl aged 2 to 10 in good health and CMV-seronegative.

This CDR3 is CASSFEGSWTEAFF. CDR3 in DNA: TGTGCCAGCAGTTTTGAGGGTAGTTGGACTGAAGCTTTCTTT. The gene calls are TRBV27 and TRBJ1-1; D unclear. This CDR3 comprises 14 residues. V was cut by 3 bases and J by 5 bases, with 13 bases left in between. CDR1 is MNHEY and CDR2 is SMNVEV in the germline V gene (reference sequence).